This T cell receptor (beta chain) came from a study of blood T cell repertoires in COVID-19. Study details: T cells, B-cell-depleted T cells, or PBMCs supplied cDNA or gDNA.

The CDR3 contains 15 residues. The V gene end was trimmed by 5 bases and the J gene end by 1 base; junction bases not matched to a gene: 8. From germline, CDR1 is SGHTA and CDR2 FQGNSA. The data were produced by immunoSEQ multiplex PCR, yet TCRdb's version contains in-frame clones alone and is incomplete. The sample includes about 260,000 clones, more than 75% of them seen just once. Sequencing used peripheral blood. The J gene is TRBJ2-7, the V gene TRBV7-2; 7 nucleotides match TRBD2. The TCR sequence derives from a woman in her thirties or forties who had recovered from COVID-19. The CDR3 is CASSRMGLPSYEQYF. The CDR3 DNA follows: TGTGCCAGCAGCCGGATGGGACTACCTTCCTACGAGCAGTACTTC.